Detailed here is one T cell receptor (beta chain). The data originate from a study of post-analysis software for immune sequencing data. Libraries were made from TCR beta cDNA, and they carried unique molecular identifiers. TCRdb analysed the PCR reads with MiXCR anew, one entry per CDR3 protein. The table shows about 540,000 distinct CDR3 sequences, with approximately 31% occurring only once. This TCR came from a girl aged 2 to 17 with multiple sclerosis. The sequencing input was blood.

CDR3 sequence (DNA): TGTGCCAGCAGTTACTCTAGGACAGGCAATGAGCAGTTCTTC. Translation: CASSYSRTGNEQFF. The chain carries TRBV6-6 and TRBJ2-1; 7 nucleotides match TRBD1. The CDR3 runs to 14 residues. Trimming removed 0 bases from V and 6 bases from J; junction bases left unmatched: 2. The germline gives CDR1 MNHNY, CDR2 SVGAGI (reference sequence).